Listed below are T cell receptor beta chains from one sample, sequenced in a study of cytomegalovirus exposure and HLA in healthy donors. Clones were read by immunoSEQ multiplex PCR, and TCRdb kept only the in-frame ones, dropping some. Of 85,000 to 90,000 clones listed, roughly 96% were seen once; the top ten hold roughly 0.8%. The sequenced sample was PBMCs. All receptors derive from a man aged 18 to 29 in good health and CMV-seronegative. Each CDR3 is given with its conserved first and last residue. Fields, in order: D gene, clone size, J gene, V gene, CDR3 DNA, CDR3 protein. The D gene is left open where the match is weak. Clone size is stated in some rows and not others, as once, few, many or a class when expanded.

>.|.|TRBJ1-2|TRBV7-9
TGTGCCAGCAGCTTAGTTGCCCCGTCGGACTATGGCTACACCTTC
CASSLVAPSDYGYTF
>.|.|TRBJ2-7|TRBV28
TGTGCCAGCACCGGCGGTAGCTCCTACGAGCAGTACTTC
CASTGGSSYEQYF
>.|.|TRBJ2-5|TRBV11-3
TGTGCCAGCAACCCTGGACAGTTCCAAGAGACCCAGTACTTC
CASNPGQFQETQYF
>TRBD2|.|TRBJ2-1|TRBV5-1
TGCGCCAGCAGCTCCTCCTCGGGACTAAGGTTTTATGAGCAGTTCTTC
CASSSSSGLRFYEQFF
>TRBD2|.|TRBJ2-7|TRBV4-1
TGCGCCAGCAGCCTAGAAACCCCACGGGAACTAGCGGGACCCGACCCGTCCTACGAGCAGTACTTC
CASSLETPRELAGPDPSYEQYF
>TRBD1|.|TRBJ2-3|TRBV5-5
TGTGCCAGCAGCCTCCGGGACAGAAGTACAGATACGCAGTATTTT
CASSLRDRSTDTQYF
>.|.|TRBJ1-2|TRBV5-8
TGTGCCAGCAGCGCACCCGGGACGGGAGACTATGGCTACACCTTC
CASSAPGTGDYGYTF
>.|.|TRBJ1-5|TRBV19
TGTGCCAGTAGTATAGATCAACTCGATTCGGTTTATAGCAATCAGCCCCAGCATTTT
CASSIDQLDSVYSNQPQHF
>.|.|TRBJ1-2|TRBV7-2
TGTGCCAGCAGCTTAGTCTTTGGGGGGGATAACTATGGCTACACCTTC
CASSLVFGGDNYGYTF
>.|.|TRBJ1-5|TRBV11-2
TGTGCCAGCAGCTTAGATGGACAGAATAATCAGCCCCAGCATTTT
CASSLDGQNNQPQHF
>TRBD2|.|TRBJ2-5|TRBV9
TGTGCCAGCAGCGTAGGGGTCGGGAGGTGGAAAGAGACCCAGTACTTC
CASSVGVGRWKETQYF
>TRBD2|.|TRBJ2-7|TRBV12-5
TGTGCTAGTGGCCAAACACCCGGGACTAGTCTCTACGAGCAGTACTTC
CASGQTPGTSLYEQYF
>.|.|TRBJ1-5|TRBV2
TGTGCCAGCAGTGGATTTTCAGGGGGCAATCAGCCCCAGCATTTT
CASSGFSGGNQPQHF
>TRBD2|.|TRBJ2-1|TRBV2
TGTGCCAGCAGTGGAACCGGGACTAGCGGCTACAATGAGCAGTTCTTC
CASSGTGTSGYNEQFF
>TRBD2|once|TRBJ2-3|TRBV25-1
TGTGCCAGCAGTGACCCTGGACTAGCGGGGGATTATACGCAGTATTTT
CASSDPGLAGDYTQYF
>TRBD1|.|TRBJ2-1|TRBV9
TGTGCCAGCAGCACTCAGACAGGGGGTGGTTACTTAAGCTCCTACAATGAGCAGTTCTTC
CASSTQTGGGYLSSYNEQFF
>.|.|TRBJ2-1|TRBV5-4
TGTGCCAGCAGCATGGGTTTCGGTGAGCAGTTCTTC
CASSMGFGEQFF
>TRBD1|.|TRBJ2-5|TRBV5-1
TGCGCCAGCAGCCAGGGGACAGGGGGTCAAGAGACCCAGTACTTC
CASSQGTGGQETQYF
>.|.|TRBJ2-2|TRBV21-1
TGTGCCAGCAGCAAAGAGGGGTTGGGACAGTCGGACACCGGGGAGCTGTTTTTT
CASSKEGLGQSDTGELFF
>TRBD2|.|TRBJ2-3|TRBV27
TGTGCCAGCAGTTTATCGGGACTAGCGGGAATCATGGATACGCAGTATTTT
CASSLSGLAGIMDTQYF
>.|.|TRBJ1-1|TRBV4-1
TGCGCCAGCAGCCGCAAATCGGACGCCCGGGATGAAGCTTTCTTT
CASSRKSDARDEAFF
>.|.|TRBJ1-1|TRBV30
TGTGCCTGGAGTCCACGGGGGGGTAGGAAAGCTTTCTTT
CAWSPRGGRKAFF
>.|once|TRBJ1-2|TRBV5-4
TGTGCCAGCAGCACCTTGGGGGGGGCGGGTGGCTACACCTTC
CASSTLGGAGGYTF
>TRBD1|.|TRBJ1-2|TRBV28
TGTGCCAGCAGTTCCGACAGGGGGCGCGTCTATGGCTACACCTTC
CASSSDRGRVYGYTF
>.|few|TRBJ1-2|TRBV25-1
TGTGCCAGCAGTCAGGGGCTTGGCTACACCTTC
CASSQGLGYTF
>TRBD1|once|TRBJ1-5|TRBV5-5
TGTGCCAGCAGCGGATCAACAGGGGTGTTTAGCAATCAGCCCCAGCATTTT
CASSGSTGVFSNQPQHF
>.|.|TRBJ2-2|TRBV28
TGTGCCACAGAACCGTTTTACAGGCCCTTGAACACCGGGGAGCTGTTTTTT
CATEPFYRPLNTGELFF
>.|.|TRBJ2-1|TRBV9
TGTGCCAGCAGCGTAGACGGTCGGGAGCAGTTCTTC
CASSVDGREQFF
>TRBD1|.|TRBJ2-1|TRBV10-3
TGTGCCATCAGGGACAGGGGGGCAAATGAGCAGTTCTTC
CAIRDRGANEQFF
>TRBD2|once|TRBJ2-7|TRBV9
TGTGCCAGCAGCGTAGGGGGACTAGCGGGAGGGGCCTACGAGCAGTACTTC
CASSVGGLAGGAYEQYF
>TRBD1|.|TRBJ1-5|TRBV19
TGTGCCAGCCGTACAGGGGGCCTCCAGTGGGGGCCCCAGCATTTT
CASRTGGLQWGPQHF
>TRBD1|.|TRBJ2-1|TRBV7-9
TGTGCCAGCAGCCTAGGACAGGGCTGGGATGAGCAGTTCTTC
CASSLGQGWDEQFF
>TRBD1|.|TRBJ2-7|TRBV30
TGTGCCTGGCTCCGGGACAGCTACGAGCAGTACTTC
CAWLRDSYEQYF
>.|few|TRBJ2-7|TRBV5-6
TGTGCCAGCAGCTTGTTCACCTACGAGCAGTACTTC
CASSLFTYEQYF
>.|once|TRBJ2-7|TRBV29-1
TGCAGCGTAAAGGACAGCTCCTACGAGCAGTACTTC
CSVKDSSYEQYF
>.|few|TRBJ1-5|TRBV10-2
TGCGCCAGCAGACTAGGAGGGGCTCCGCCCCAGCATTTT
CASRLGGAPPQHF
>TRBD2|.|TRBJ2-3|TRBV7-3
TGTGCCAGCAGCCCGGGACTAGGGAGGACAGATACGCAGTATTTT
CASSPGLGRTDTQYF
>.|.|TRBJ1-4|TRBV2
TGTGCCAGCAGTGAGGCAGTACCCGCCGAAAAACTGTTTTTT
CASSEAVPAEKLFF
>.|.|TRBJ1-5|TRBV9
TGTGCCAGCAGCGTAGCGCAGGCCAATCAGCCCCAGCATTTT
CASSVAQANQPQHF
>.|.|TRBJ2-3|TRBV7-7
TGTGCTAGCAGCTGGACAGCATCTAGCACAGATACGCAGTATTTT
CASSWTASSTDTQYF
>TRBD2|.|TRBJ2-2|TRBV6-6
TGTGCCAGCAGTTCCAGTCCCCTCGGGAGGGCCGGGGAGCTGTTTTTT
CASSSSPLGRAGELFF
>TRBD1|.|TRBJ2-7|TRBV19
TGTGCCAGTAGTATAGCCCCCGGGACAGGGTTTTACGAGCAGTACTTC
CASSIAPGTGFYEQYF
>.|.|TRBJ2-5|TRBV4-1
TGCGCCAGCAGCCAAGAACAGGGTCGAGAGACCCAGTACTTC
CASSQEQGRETQYF
>TRBD2|.|TRBJ2-2|TRBV19
TGTGCCAGTAGTAAGCTAGCGGAAAACACCGGGGAGCTGTTTTTT
CASSKLAENTGELFF